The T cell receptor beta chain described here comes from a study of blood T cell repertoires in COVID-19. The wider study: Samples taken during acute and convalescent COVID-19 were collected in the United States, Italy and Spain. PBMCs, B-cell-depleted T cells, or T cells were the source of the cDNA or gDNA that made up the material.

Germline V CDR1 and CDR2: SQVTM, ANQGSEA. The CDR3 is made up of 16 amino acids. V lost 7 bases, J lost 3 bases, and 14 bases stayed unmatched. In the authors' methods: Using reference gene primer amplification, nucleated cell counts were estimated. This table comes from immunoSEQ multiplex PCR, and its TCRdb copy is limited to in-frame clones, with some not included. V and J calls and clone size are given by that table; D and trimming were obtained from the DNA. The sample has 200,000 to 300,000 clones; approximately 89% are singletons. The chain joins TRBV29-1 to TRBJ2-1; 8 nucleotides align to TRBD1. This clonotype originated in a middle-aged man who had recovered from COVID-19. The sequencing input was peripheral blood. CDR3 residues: CSAYPPRDRIYNEQFF. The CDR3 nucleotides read TGCAGCGCATACCCTCCCCGGGACAGGATCTACAATGAGCAGTTCTTC.